These 8 T cell receptor beta chains share one sample of origin, sequenced in a study of blood T cells in healthy people across ages (dated by TCRdb to between 2015 and 2016). Library creation used 5' RACE. The second PCR ran for about 6 to 11 cycles and used a J-beta primer mix along with a sample-barcoded 5' primer. The public reads were reanalyzed by TCRdb: fastp trimming at Q25, MiXCR alignment, in-frame beta chains only. All rows with the same CDR3 protein become a single entry with the most common DNA and genes. The sample table contains around 1,800,000 distinct CDR3 sequences; only one count was recorded for 30% to 40% of them. The top ten clonotypes cover under 30% of the sample. The sample taken for sequencing was blood. These receptors all come from a human donor in good health.

The rearrangement uses TRBV27 and TRBJ1-4, with D hard to call. V was clipped by 6 bases and J by 6 bases, with 11 bases between them. CDR3 length: 13 residues. Germline CDR1 MNHEY, CDR2 SMNVEV (reference sequence). The CDR3 DNA follows: TGTGCCAGCAGATCCGACCCTTATGAAAAACTGTTTTTT. Protein product: CASRSDPYEKLFF.

The gene calls are TRBV6-2 or TRBV6-3 and TRBJ2-3; TRBD2 is a possible D gene (5 bases). CDR3 length equals 14 residues. V was trimmed by 6 bases and J by 4 bases, leaving 14 bases between them. Per the germline V gene, CDR1 is MNHEY and CDR2 is SVGEGT. CDR3 sequence reads: CASRRGLQADTQYF. The CDR3 DNA follows: TGTGCCAGCAGACGCGGACTTCAGGCAGATACGCAGTATTTT.

Only a few counts were recorded for this clonotype. The chain is built from TRBV11-2 and TRBJ1-2, with TRBD1 as a possible D gene (5 bases). Germline-derived CDR1 and CDR2 are SGHAT and FQNNGV. V was clipped by 4 bases and J by 1 base, with 19 bases between them. This CDR3 region has 17 residues. CDR3 sequence (DNA): TGTGCCAGCAGCTCGAAACAATGGTGGCAGGGTAACTATGGCTACACCTTC. Its protein is CASSSKQWWQGNYGYTF.

This clonotype turned up a few times. This sequence joins TRBV7-3 and TRBJ1-2; the D gene is possibly TRBD1 (5 bases). The CDR3 spans 14 residues. Germline V lookup: CDR1 SGHTA, CDR2 FQGTGA. V lost 0 bases, J lost 5 bases, and 10 bases lay in between. CDR3 DNA sequence: TGTGCCAGCAGCTTAACCGGGACTGATTATGGCTACACCTTC. This codes for CASSLTGTDYGYTF. The entire variable domain, with the rest obtained from reference TRBV7-3 and TRBJ1-2, is as follows: GAGVSQTPSNKVTEKGKYVELRCDPISGHTALYWYRQSLGQGPEFLIYFQGTGAADDSGLPNDRFFAVRPEGSVSTLKIQRTERGDSAVYLCASSLTGTDYGYTFGSGTRLTVV.

CDR3 sequence: CASSLTTGTGGDTQYF. CDR3 nucleotides: TGCGCCAGCAGCTTGACGACAGGGACAGGGGGCGACACGCAGTATTTT. This rearrangement joins TRBV5-1 to TRBJ2-3; 12 positions match TRBD1. J gave up 9 bases and V 1 base, and 9 bases lay outside the gene matches. The V gene's germline CDR1 is SGHRS and CDR2 YFSETQ. This CDR3 region has 16 residues.

This clonotype was observed a handful of times. The rearrangement links TRBV20-1 to TRBJ1-1; 10 bases map to TRBD1. Germline CDR1 reads DFQATT; CDR2 reads SNEGSKA (reference sequence). CDR3 length: 17 amino acids. V was pared by 3 bases and J by 11 bases, with 21 bases of the junction left unmatched. The CDR3, as DNA: TGCAGTGCTAGGGTGTTTCCGGGACAGGGGTTAACCAATGTTGCTTTCTTT. This sequence encodes CSARVFPGQGLTNVAFF.

The chain has TRBV7-2 and TRBJ2-5; D is unclear. V was shortened by 1 base and J by 13 bases, with 16 bases between the two germline ends. Germline V lookup: CDR1 SGHTA, CDR2 FQGNSA. This CDR3 region has 13 residues. CDR3 sequence: CASSLGTRSERYF. The CDR3 nucleotides are TGTGCCAGCAGCTTAGGTACCAGGTCCGAGCGGTACTTC.

V gene TRBV20-1 combines with J gene TRBJ1-2; the match to TRBD1 covers 7 bases. J gave up 3 bases and V 3 bases, and 4 bases lay outside the gene matches. The CDR3 covers 13 residues. From germline, CDR1 is DFQATT and CDR2 SNEGSKA (reference sequence). CDR3 in amino acids: CSARTGTDYGYTF. In DNA, the CDR3 is TGCAGTGCTAGGACAGGGACTGACTATGGCTACACCTTC.